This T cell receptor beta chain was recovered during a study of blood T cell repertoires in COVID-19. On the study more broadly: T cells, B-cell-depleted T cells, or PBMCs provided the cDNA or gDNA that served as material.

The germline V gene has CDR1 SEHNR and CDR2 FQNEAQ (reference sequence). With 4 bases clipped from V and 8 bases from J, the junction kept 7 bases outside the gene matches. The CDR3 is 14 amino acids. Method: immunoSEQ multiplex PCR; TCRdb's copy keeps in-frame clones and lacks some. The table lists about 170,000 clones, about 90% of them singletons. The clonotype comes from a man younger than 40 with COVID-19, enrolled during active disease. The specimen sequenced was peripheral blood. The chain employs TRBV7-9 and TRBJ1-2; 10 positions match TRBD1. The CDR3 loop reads CASSSGQGPMGYTF. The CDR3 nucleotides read TGTGCCAGCAGCTCGGGACAGGGGCCGATGGGCTACACCTTC.